Below are 15 T cell receptor beta chains sequenced from a single sample in a study of cytomegalovirus exposure and HLA in healthy donors. It was with 60 Vbeta and 13 Jbeta primers that the PCR ran. Clones were read by immunoSEQ multiplex PCR, and TCRdb kept only the in-frame ones, dropping some. Of over 95,000 clones listed, over 75% were seen once; the top ten hold approximately 11%. Sequencing was carried out using PBMCs. These receptors were collected from a man in his forties in good health and CMV-seropositive.

This clone appeared a few times. The chain is built from TRBV18 and TRBJ1-4, with D unresolved. CDR3 length: 13 residues. Trimming shortened V by 6 bases and J by 8 bases, and 13 bases separated the two germline ends. Germline lookup yields CDR1 KGHSH and CDR2 LQKENI. The chain's CDR3 is CASSSARGEKLFF. The CDR3 region has the DNA TGTGCCAGCTCCTCCGCCCGCGGGGAAAAACTGTTTTTT.

V gene TRBV19 combines with J gene TRBJ2-5; 8 positions match TRBD2. The CDR3 is 15 residues long. Germline CDR1 LNHDA, CDR2 SQIVND (reference sequence). The J segment lost 9 bases and the V segment lost 1 base, leaving 10 bases of the junction unmatched. In DNA form, the CDR3 reads TGTGCCAGTAGTATAGTGCCCTCGGGGCGGGGGGCCCAGTACTTC. This translates into CASSIVPSGRGAQYF. Full variable domain (remainder filled in from reference TRBV19 and TRBJ2-5): DGGITQSPKYLFRKEGQNVTLSCEQNLNHDAMYWYRQDPGQGLRLIYYSQIVNDFQKGDIAEGYSVSREKKESFPLTVTSAQKNPTAFYLCASSIVPSGRGAQYFGPGTRLLVL.

Only a few counts were recorded for this clone. The V gene is TRBV6-5, the J gene TRBJ1-2, with D unresolved. Looked up from germline, CDR1 is MNHEY and CDR2 is SVGAGI. Trimming cost V 6 bases and J 4 bases, with 9 bases left between them. CDR3 size: 12 residues. CDR3: CASSQVSYGYTF. The CDR3 DNA sequence: TGTGCCAGCAGCCAGGTTAGCTATGGCTACACCTTC.

The chain has TRBV6-5 and TRBJ2-7; 9 nucleotides agree with TRBD1. After removal of 2 bases from V and 7 bases from J, the junction contained 9 bases not matched to a gene. Germline lookup yields CDR1 MNHEY and CDR2 SVGAGI. The CDR3 spans 15 residues. CDR3 in DNA: TGTGCCAGCAGTTACCCGGGACAGGGATCCTTGGAGCAGTACTTC. This codes for CASSYPGQGSLEQYF.

V and J are TRBV19 and TRBJ1-3; 7 bases align to TRBD1. Germline V gene data show CDR1 as LNHDA and CDR2 as SQIVND (reference sequence). The CDR3 loop spans 14 amino acids. V was clipped by 7 bases and J by 6 bases; unmatched bases: 9. The CDR3 spells CASTSRGWLNTIYF. The CDR3 nucleotides are TGTGCCAGTACCTCCAGGGGGTGGTTAAACACCATATATTTT.

This clone was seen a handful of times. The rearrangement links TRBV7-2 to TRBJ1-1; D perhaps matches TRBD1 (5 bases). Germline V gene sequence: CDR1 SGHTA, CDR2 FQGNSA. This CDR3 has 13 residues. The V end was cut by 5 bases, the J end by 5 bases, with 12 bases between. The CDR3 spells CASSNPGLTEAFF. Here the CDR3 DNA reads TGTGCCAGCAGCAATCCGGGACTAACTGAAGCTTTCTTT.

There are a few counts of this clone. This sequence joins TRBV18 and TRBJ2-7; 7 nucleotides align to TRBD1. The CDR3 length is 15 residues. Germline values: CDR1 KGHSH, CDR2 LQKENI. V lost 0 bases, J lost 2 bases, and 4 bases stayed unmatched. CDR3 region: CASSPPPDRAYEQYF. DNA of the CDR3: TGTGCCAGCTCACCACCTCCTGACAGGGCCTACGAGCAGTACTTC.

The chain is built from TRBV4-1 and TRBJ2-7, with D tentatively TRBD1 (6 bases). The CDR3 has 16 amino acids. The germline V gene encodes CDR1 MGHRA and CDR2 YSYEKL. V lost 0 bases and J 0 bases, leaving 12 bases between the germline ends. In DNA form, the CDR3 reads TGCGCCAGCAGCCAAGACTCCGGGACACTCTCCTACGAGCAGTACTTC. Its translation: CASSQDSGTLSYEQYF.

The sample holds one count of this clone. The rearrangement links TRBV18 to TRBJ1-3; D may be TRBD1 (5 bases). V lost 6 bases, J lost 4 bases, and 10 bases lay in between. CDR1 and CDR2 (germline): KGHSH, LQKENI. The CDR3 has 13 amino acids. The CDR3 nucleotides read TGTGCCAGCTCGGGGGGTCTCGGAAACACCATATATTTT. This translates into CASSGGLGNTIYF.

This clone was picked up one time. This chain links TRBV4-3 with TRBJ2-3; TRBD2 is a possible D gene (7 bases). Germline V gene sequence: CDR1 LGHNA, CDR2 YSLEER. V was shortened by 2 bases and J by 2 bases, with 23 bases between the two germline ends. The CDR3 extends over 19 amino acids. The CDR3 bases are TGCGCCAGCAGCCAAATGTTTGTTGAGGGGGGGCGGAACACAGATACGCAGTATTTT. Translation: CASSQMFVEGGRNTDTQYF.

V usage is TRBV19 and J usage is TRBJ2-1; 13 nucleotides match TRBD2. The CDR3 runs 16 residues. Germline V gene lookup returns CDR1 LNHDA and CDR2 SQIVND (reference sequence). V was pared by 3 bases and J by 4 bases, with 3 bases of the junction left unmatched. The CDR3 DNA is TGTGCCAGTAGTATCACTAGCGGGGGGGGTTACAATGAGCAGTTCTTC. Translating gives CASSITSGGGYNEQFF. The full variable domain, rest sourced from reference TRBV19 and TRBJ2-1, is DGGITQSPKYLFRKEGQNVTLSCEQNLNHDAMYWYRQDPGQGLRLIYYSQIVNDFQKGDIAEGYSVSREKKESFPLTVTSAQKNPTAFYLCASSITSGGGYNEQFFGPGTRLTVL.

This clone showed up just once. This chain connects TRBV5-4 to TRBJ2-5, with TRBD2 identical over 10 bases. Germline CDR1 is SGHNT and CDR2 is YYREEE (reference sequence). The CDR3 length is 15 residues. The V gene end was trimmed by 4 bases and the J gene end by 2 bases; junction bases not matched to a gene: 5. For the CDR3, the DNA is TGTGCCAGCAGCCCCAGGACTAGCGGTCAAGAGACCCAGTACTTC. Protein product: CASSPRTSGQETQYF.

This clone was counted once. The V and J genes are TRBV5-1 and TRBJ2-2, with a tentative D call TRBD1 (5 bases). The V end was cut by 1 base, the J end by 1 base, with 11 bases between. CDR1 and CDR2 from the germline V gene are SGHRS and YFSETQ. There are 16 residues in the CDR3. The CDR3 region is CASSLLQGENTGELFF. In DNA form, the CDR3 reads TGCGCCAGCAGCTTGCTCCAGGGTGAGAACACCGGGGAGCTGTTTTTT. The full variable domain, its missing parts supplied by reference TRBV5-1 and TRBJ2-2, is KAGVTQTPRYLIKTRGQQVTLSCSPISGHRSVSWYQQTPGQGLQFLFEYFSETQRNKGNFPGRFSGRQFSNSRSEMNVSTLELGDSALYLCASSLLQGENTGELFFGEGSRLTVL.

The chain recombines TRBV5-1 with TRBJ1-1; TRBD1 is a possible D gene (6 bases). This CDR3 has 15 residues. CDR1 SGHRS and CDR2 YFSETQ come from the germline V gene. Deletions cut 4 bases from V and 6 bases from J, with 19 bases between. CDR3 protein: CASSPQTGRFAEAFF. The DNA for the CDR3 is TGCGCCAGCAGCCCACAGACAGGTCGATTTGCTGAAGCTTTCTTT.

Turning to this clone: One end of the junction does not line up with germline, which may come from a read error. The rearrangement joins TRBV11-2 to TRBJ2-5; D is perhaps TRBD2 (6 bases). The germline V gene encodes CDR1 SGHAT and CDR2 FQNNGV. The CDR3 has 13 residues. The CDR3 protein is CASSLLEGLALDF. The CDR3 nucleotides read TGTGCCAGCAGCTTATTGGAGGGGCTAGCTCTGGACTTC.